What follows is one TCR beta chain and its context. CDR3 length: 13 residues. The V segment lost 6 bases and the J segment 7 bases; nucleotides outside the gene matches: 7. Germline V gene lookup returns CDR1 MGHDK and CDR2 SYGVNS. Assay used: immunoSEQ multiplex PCR; TCRdb lists only in-frame clones, some missing. The profile shows 50,000 to 70,000 clones, roughly 90% of them singletons. The data were obtained in a study of technical replicates of blood from a handful of donors. V is TRBV25-1 and J is TRBJ2-7; 9 positions agree with TRBD1. The specimen sequenced was PBMCs. This TCR was recovered from a human donor in good health. Some clones in this sample may be carry-over from other donors' samples. The CDR3 sequence: CASRTGGTGEQYF. The DNA for the CDR3 is TGTGCCAGCAGGACAGGGGGTACGGGGGAGCAGTACTTC.